A selection of T cell receptor beta chains follows, all from one sample in a study of blood T cell repertoires in COVID-19. The repertoire was sequenced with immunoSEQ multiplex PCR; TCRdb's copy has only in-frame clones and lacks some. The sample includes a few hundred thousand clones, roughly 89% of them seen just once. The sample was PBMCs or T cells enriched from blood (not recorded which). The receptors shown here come from a woman between 18 and 30 years old with acute COVID-19. CDR3s include the opening cysteine and the closing phenylalanine or tryptophan. D genes are given only for firm matches. The listing skips clone size in some rows; elsewhere it reads once, few, many or a size class.

D gene	clone size	V gene	J gene	CDR3 DNA	CDR3 protein
TRBD1	-	TRBV27	TRBJ2-7	TGTGCCAGCAGTTTTGATAGAACCGGGACAGGGTCCTACGAGCAGTACTTC	CASSFDRTGTGSYEQYF
TRBD2	-	TRBV11-2	TRBJ2-1	TGTGCCAGCAGCTTAGATCGGGGACTAGCGGGACCCCAGCAGTTCTTC	CASSLDRGLAGPQQFF
-	once	TRBV4-2	TRBJ2-7	TGTGCCAGCAGCCCGGGAGTGGGGCTAGCCTACGAGCAGTACTTC	CASSPGVGLAYEQYF
TRBD1	-	TRBV2	TRBJ2-7	TGTGCCAGCAGTACCACCCGGGACAGCTACGAGCAGTACTTC	CASSTTRDSYEQYF
TRBD2	-	TRBV7-9	TRBJ2-3	TGTGCCAGCAGCTTGACTAGCGGGAGTGTAGATACGCAGTATTTT	CASSLTSGSVDTQYF
-	-	TRBV7-2	TRBJ2-7	TGTGCCAGCCGCCTCTTCGGCGGATCCTCCTACGAGCAGTACTTC	CASRLFGGSSYEQYF
TRBD1	-	TRBV19	TRBJ1-2	TGTGCCAGTAGTATCACTTACGCCCGAGACAGGGCCAACTATGGCTACACCTTC	CASSITYARDRANYGYTF
-	-	TRBV9	TRBJ2-1	TGTGCCAGCAGCCCCTGGGGGACTCACTCCTACAATGAGCAGTTCTTC	CASSPWGTHSYNEQFF
-	-	TRBV18	TRBJ1-1	TGTGCCAGCTCACCGTCGGCGGGGAACACTGAAGCTTTCTTT	CASSPSAGNTEAFF
-	-	TRBV12-3/TRBV12-4	TRBJ1-1	TGTGCCAGCAGTTTACTTTGGGGGCGTAGGGCTTTCTTT	CASSLLWGRRAFF
TRBD1	-	TRBV19	TRBJ1-1	TGTGCCAGTACCACGGGACAGGGGATGCGGACTGAAGCTTTCTTT	CASTTGQGMRTEAFF
-	-	TRBV5-1	TRBJ1-1	TGCGCCACCGCACCAATTGAGCCTCAAACGAAAGCTTTCTTT	CATAPIEPQTKAFF
-	-	TRBV19	TRBJ2-1	TGTGCCAGTAGTATTTTCGGGAACTCCTACAATGAGCAGTTCTTC	CASSIFGNSYNEQFF
-	-	TRBV6-5	TRBJ2-7	TGTGCCAGCAGTTACGGGGGGGGCTCCACCCTCGAGCAGTACTTC	CASSYGGGSTLEQYF
-	few	TRBV19	TRBJ1-5	TGTGCCAGTAGTATAGCCGAGACCGGGACACGGAATCAGCCCCAGCATTTT	CASSIAETGTRNQPQHF
-	once	TRBV2	TRBJ2-7	TGTGCCAGCATGCTCTCCCCCAGCTCCTACGAGCAGTACTTC	CASMLSPSSYEQYF
-	-	TRBV10-3	TRBJ1-3	TGTGCCGCAAAGCCGCAGGGCTTACCTGGAAACACCATATATTTT	CAAKPQGLPGNTIYF
-	-	TRBV3-1/TRBV3-2	TRBJ2-3	TGTGCCAGCAGCCTTGGAATCGCCGGGGCAGATACGCAGTATTTT	CASSLGIAGADTQYF
-	-	TRBV6-5	TRBJ1-4	TGTGCCAGCAGCACTGATCGGGAAAAACTGTTTTTT	CASSTDREKLFF
-	-	TRBV11-2	TRBJ1-6	TGTGCCAGCAGCCCCTTTGAGGACAGCTCCTATAATTCACCCCTCCACTTT	CASSPFEDSSYNSPLHF
TRBD1	-	TRBV18	TRBJ1-1	TGTGCCAGCGGACAGGGATTGAACACTGAAGCTTTCTTT	CASGQGLNTEAFF
TRBD1	-	TRBV19	TRBJ2-7	TGTGCCAGTAGTTCCGACAGGGAACGATCCTACGAGCAGTACTTC	CASSSDRERSYEQYF
TRBD1	-	TRBV7-2	TRBJ1-1	TGTGCCAGCAGCCCTTGGACAGGGCGAGATACTGAAGCTTTCTTT	CASSPWTGRDTEAFF
-	-	TRBV29-1	TRBJ2-7	TGCAGCGTTGAGGGGGGTACCTACGAGCAGTACTTC	CSVEGGTYEQYF
-	-	TRBV28	TRBJ2-2	TGTGCCAGCAGGGACTCGGGGCGGGAAGCCACCGGGGAGCTGTTTTTT	CASRDSGREATGELFF
TRBD1	-	TRBV5-1	TRBJ1-1	TGCGCCAGCAGCTACGGGACAGGAACCTTCAACACTGAAGCTTTCTTT	CASSYGTGTFNTEAFF
-	-	TRBV25-1	TRBJ2-3	TGTGCCAGCGGACAGAGCACAGATACGCAGTATTTT	CASGQSTDTQYF
TRBD2	-	TRBV5-1	TRBJ2-3	TGCGCCAGCAGTACCGACCCCCGGGAGGGCACAGATACGCAGTATTTT	CASSTDPREGTDTQYF
TRBD2	once	TRBV7-3	TRBJ2-5	TGTGCCAGCAGCTCTTACCCCTGGACTAGCGGGAGGTTACCCCAAGAGACCCAGTACTTC	CASSSYPWTSGRLPQETQYF
-	once	TRBV10-2	TRBJ1-1	TGCGCCAGCAGGGGGACATCTAACACTGAAGCTTTCTTT	CASRGTSNTEAFF
TRBD2	-	TRBV7-2	TRBJ2-7	TGTGCCAGCAGCCGGACTAGACAGTACGAGCAGTACTTC	CASSRTRQYEQYF
TRBD1	-	TRBV7-6	TRBJ1-1	TGTGCCAGCAGCTCAGGGACAGGGGGCACTGAAGCTTTCTTT	CASSSGTGGTEAFF
-	-	TRBV28	TRBJ1-6	TGTGCCAGCAGATGGAAGGGGGACGGTTCACCCCTCCACTTT	CASRWKGDGSPLHF
TRBD2	-	TRBV3-1/TRBV3-2	TRBJ2-1	TGTGCCAGCAGCCTGATAGCGGGAGCCAATGAGCAGTTCTTC	CASSLIAGANEQFF
-	-	TRBV30	TRBJ1-6	TGTGCCTGGGGACAGTCACATTCACCCCTCCACTTT	CAWGQSHSPLHF
TRBD1	-	TRBV7-2	TRBJ2-3	TGTGCCAGCAGCCCAGAGGGACAGAGCACAGATACGCAGTATTTT	CASSPEGQSTDTQYF
TRBD1	-	TRBV19	TRBJ1-2	TGTGCCAGTAGTATAGGGGGCAACAGGGGAGCTATGGATGGCTACACCTTC	CASSIGGNRGAMDGYTF
-	-	TRBV5-1	TRBJ2-2	TGCGCCAGCAGACAGGAACCCGCGGCGAACACCGGGGAGCTGTTTTTT	CASRQEPAANTGELFF
-	once	TRBV6-1	TRBJ1-4	TGTGCCAGCAGTGATTGGGCACCAACTAATGAAAAACTGTTTTTT	CASSDWAPTNEKLFF
TRBD2	-	TRBV9	TRBJ2-1	TGTGCCAGCAGCGTCGGACTAGCGGGAGATGATGAGCAGTTCTTC	CASSVGLAGDDEQFF
TRBD1	-	TRBV28	TRBJ1-2	TGTGCCAGCAGTCCGCCAGGACAGGCGAGGGCCGGATCCTTC	CASSPPGQARAGSF
TRBD2	-	TRBV2	TRBJ2-7	TGTGCCAGCAGGGCGAGGGTAGCGGGAACCTCCGTGCAGTACTTC	CASRARVAGTSVQYF
TRBD1	-	TRBV4-1	TRBJ2-3	TGCGCCAGCAGCCAAGATGCGTGGGACAGAGGCACAGATACGCAGTATTTT	CASSQDAWDRGTDTQYF
-	-	TRBV28	TRBJ1-4	TGTGCCAGCCACGACAGACCTAATGAAAAACTGTTTTTT	CASHDRPNEKLFF
-	-	TRBV18	TRBJ1-2	TGTGCCAGCTCACCTTCCAGGGAGGGCTATGGCTACACCTTC	CASSPSREGYGYTF
-	-	TRBV7-8	TRBJ1-1	TGTGCCAGCAGCTTAGCTATACAATCTAACACTGAAGCTTTCTTT	CASSLAIQSNTEAFF
TRBD2	-	TRBV29-1	TRBJ2-5	TGCAGCGTTGCGTCCGGGATTAGGGATGGTTTGCTAGCGGGGGGTCCCTACCAAGAGACCCAGTACTTC	CSVASGIRDGLLAGGPYQETQYF